This TCR beta chain originates from a study of blood T cells in healthy people across ages. Findings of the study overall: The study found more naive CD4+ cells and higher diversity in long-lived than aged donors. It was not known whether donors were CMV positive (a possible confounder of expanded clonotype changes). Estimates of total diversity, which came from one million sequenced T cells, were considered to be underestimates.

Comments on this clonotype: What it recognizes is unknown. Sequence at one end of the junction differs from germline and may be a read error.

Using a J-beta primer mix together with a sample-barcoded 5' primer, a second PCR was run for roughly 7 to 11 cycles. TCRdb ran MiXCR on the 5' RACE reads and lists one entry per CDR3 protein. The data show 700,000 or so distinct CDR3 sequences, with roughly 20% seen just once and 22% held by the top ten. CDR3 size: 15 residues. The germline CDR1 and CDR2 sequences are SNHLY and FYNNEI. The receptor was derived from a man in his 70s in good health. This sequence joins TRBV2 and TRBJ1-1, with 7 nucleotides matching TRBD1. Sequenced: blood. The DNA of the CDR3 is TGTGCCAGCAGTTCCGGGACAGCCGTGGGGACTGAAGCTCTCTTT. Translated, it gives CASSSGTAVGTEALF.